A single sample is the source of the 21 T cell receptor beta chains below, sequenced in a study of blood T cell repertoires in COVID-19. Only in-frame clones appear in the TCRdb table, and some are missing; sequencing was by immunoSEQ multiplex PCR. Of 150,000 to 200,000 clones in the sample, roughly 90% are singletons; the top ten hold over 9.5%. The sample taken for sequencing was peripheral blood. These receptors all stem from a woman between 55 and 75 years old with COVID-19, enrolled during active disease.

V and J are TRBV5-4 and TRBJ1-1; no clear D. Germline assignment: CDR1 SGHNT and CDR2 YYREEE (reference sequence). Trimming took 1 base from V and 1 from J, leaving 11 bases between them. The CDR3 has 15 amino acids. CDR3 amino acids: CASSLRRSPNTEAFF. As DNA, the CDR3 is TGTGCCAGCAGCTTGCGTCGGAGCCCGAACACTGAAGCTTTCTTT.

The genes are TRBV12-3 or TRBV12-4 and TRBJ1-5, with D perhaps matching TRBD1 (6 bases). The CDR3 consists of 13 residues. Between the trimmed V and J ends, which lost 6 bases and 7 bases, there was a span of 13 bases. The CDR3 DNA reads TGTGCCAGCAGCTTCGGACAGCAGCAGCCCCAGCATTTT. Translating it yields CASSFGQQQPQHF.

The V gene is TRBV27, the J gene TRBJ1-2; D possibly corresponds to TRBD1 (6 bases). Germline values: CDR1 MNHEY, CDR2 SMNVEV (reference sequence). The length of the CDR3 is 14 residues. Between the trimmed V and J ends, which lost 0 bases and 8 bases, there was a span of 13 bases. For the CDR3, the DNA is TGTGCCAGCAGTTTATCGGGGGGGCGATCCGGCTACACCTTC. Translating gives CASSLSGGRSGYTF.

V usage is TRBV5-6 and J usage is TRBJ2-7; a possible D gene is TRBD1 (5 bases). V was cut by 4 bases and J by 3 bases, with 8 bases left in between. The CDR3 has 12 residues. Germline CDR1 and CDR2: SGHDT and YYEEEE. This chain's CDR3 is CASSVTDYEQYF. CDR3 nucleotides: TGTGCCAGCAGCGTGACAGACTACGAGCAGTACTTC.

This chain joins TRBV12-5 and TRBJ1-1; TRBD1 matches 9 bases. J gave up 0 bases and V 1 base, and 6 bases lay outside the gene matches. CDR3 size: 17 residues. The V gene's germline CDR1 is LGHNT and CDR2 FRNRAP. The CDR3 coding sequence is TGTGCTAGTGGTTTGGACCGGACAGGGGCGATGAACACTGAAGCTTTCTTT. It is translated as CASGLDRTGAMNTEAFF.

J is TRBJ2-5 and V is TRBV7-2; 7 bases agree with TRBD1. The V gene's germline CDR1 is SGHTA and CDR2 FQGNSA. This CDR3 has 15 residues. V lost 1 base to trimming and J lost 5 bases; unmatched junction nucleotides: 7. The CDR3 bases are TGTGCCAGCAGCTTAGAGGGACAGAGGAGGGAGACCCAGTACTTC. It specifies CASSLEGQRRETQYF.

The J gene is TRBJ1-5, the V gene TRBV28, with TRBD1 matching 7 bases. In germline, CDR1 is MDHEN, CDR2 SYDVKM. After removal of 2 bases from V and 6 bases from J, the junction contained 4 bases not matched to a gene. The CDR3 covers 14 residues. CDR3: CASSLRGGIQPQHF. For the CDR3, the DNA is TGTGCCAGCAGTTTACGAGGGGGCATTCAGCCCCAGCATTTT.

The CDR3 spells CASSQFTGGNTEAFF. CDR3 DNA: TGCGCCAGCAGCCAATTTACAGGGGGCAACACTGAAGCTTTCTTT. The chain is built from TRBV4-3 and TRBJ1-1; 9 bases map to TRBD1. Germline CDR1 reads LGHNA; CDR2 reads YSLEER. The CDR3 covers 15 residues. V lost 2 bases to trimming and J lost 2 bases; unmatched junction nucleotides: 3.

The rearrangement links TRBV3-1 (or the pseudogene TRBV3-2) to TRBJ2-7; tentatively, D is TRBD2 (6 bases). The CDR3 length is 13 residues. V lost 1 base to trimming and J lost 6 bases, with 10 bases between them. Germline CDR1 reads LGHDT; CDR2 reads YNNKEL (reference sequence). The chain's CDR3 is CASSQGLVSEQYF. The CDR3 region has the DNA TGTGCCAGCAGCCAAGGACTAGTCTCCGAGCAGTACTTC.

The chain couples TRBV5-6 to TRBJ2-1, with 12 bases lining up with TRBD2. Germline CDR1 reads SGHDT; CDR2 reads YYEEEE. V was pared by 4 bases and J by 15 bases, with 14 bases of the junction left unmatched. The CDR3 sequence is 15 residues long. The CDR3 nucleotides read TGTGCCAGCAGCGCCCGGACTAGCGGGAACGTAAAGCCGTTCTTC. It yields the protein CASSARTSGNVKPFF.

The chain joins TRBV19 to TRBJ1-1, with TRBD1 matching over 8 bases. After removal of 3 bases from V and 0 bases from J, the junction contained 6 bases not matched to a gene. Germline V gene sequence: CDR1 LNHDA, CDR2 SQIVND (reference sequence). The CDR3 has 16 residues. CDR3 sequence: CASSMGRGLMNTEAFF. CDR3 DNA: TGTGCCAGTAGTATGGGCAGGGGGCTGATGAACACTGAAGCTTTCTTT.

V is TRBV4-3 and J is TRBJ1-2; TRBD1 aligns across 10 bases. This CDR3 has 17 amino acids. V lost 0 bases to trimming and J lost 2 bases; unmatched junction nucleotides: 6. Germline CDR1 and CDR2: LGHNA and YSLEER. CDR3: CASSQEELGQGNYGYTF. The CDR3 region has the DNA TGCGCCAGCAGCCAAGAGGAGCTGGGACAGGGGAACTATGGCTACACCTTC.

V and J are TRBV6-6 and TRBJ2-7; a weak D match, TRBD1 (5 bases). The CDR3 length is 15 residues. Per the germline V gene, CDR1 is MNHNY and CDR2 is SVGAGI (reference sequence). Trimming pared 6 bases from V and 2 bases from J, leaving 17 bases between. CDR3 loop: CASRGRTQSPYEQYF. CDR3 sequence (DNA): TGTGCCAGCAGGGGTAGGACACAAAGTCCCTACGAGCAGTACTTC.

The rearrangement links TRBV12-5 to TRBJ2-1; 11 nucleotides agree with TRBD1. CDR3 length: 17 residues. Germline loops: CDR1 LGHNT, CDR2 FRNRAP. J gave up 5 bases and V 3 bases, and 9 bases lay outside the gene matches. This CDR3 reads CASGFRLGTGGDNEQFF. In DNA, the CDR3 is TGTGCTAGTGGTTTCCGATTGGGGACAGGGGGGGACAATGAGCAGTTCTTC.

J is TRBJ2-5 and V is TRBV7-8; 8 bases match TRBD1. The CDR3 spans 15 residues. CDR1 and CDR2 from the germline V gene are SGHVS and FQNEAQ. Trimming took 0 bases from V and 6 from J; bases not matched to a gene: 6. The CDR3 bases are TGTGCCAGCAGCTTAGCACCAGGGGGCTTGAAGACCCAGTACTTC. Translated: CASSLAPGGLKTQYF.

The chain is built from TRBV4-3 and TRBJ2-7, with TRBD1 as a possible D gene (6 bases). Germline values: CDR1 LGHNA, CDR2 YSLEER. The V gene lost 4 bases and the J gene lost 4 bases, with 11 bases spanning the gap. This CDR3 is built from 13 residues. The CDR3 nucleotides read TGCGCCAGCAGCCGCGGAAGGGGGTACGAGCAGTACTTC. Its protein is CASSRGRGYEQYF.

This clone was picked up one time. V and J are TRBV5-1 and TRBJ2-1; TRBD2 matches 9 bases. The V segment lost 0 bases and the J segment 3 bases; nucleotides outside the gene matches: 7. This CDR3 contains 17 residues. CDR1 and CDR2 (germline): SGHRS, YFSETQ. This chain's CDR3 is CASSLGLAGLIYNEQFF. In DNA, the CDR3 is TGCGCCAGCAGCTTGGGTCTAGCGGGGCTGATCTACAATGAGCAGTTCTTC.

The V gene is TRBV5-1, the J gene TRBJ2-1, with 10 bases fitting TRBD1. Germline CDR1 and CDR2: SGHRS and YFSETQ. J lost 7 bases, V lost 2 bases, and 12 bases had no gene match. The CDR3 consists of 17 residues. The CDR3 region is CASSLKPPGQGRNEQFF. The CDR3 region has the DNA TGCGCCAGCAGCTTAAAACCTCCGGGACAGGGGCGTAATGAGCAGTTCTTC.

This clone was counted only a few times. The rearrangement links TRBV9 to TRBJ2-1, with 13 bases lining up with TRBD2. Looked up from germline, CDR1 is SGDLS and CDR2 is YYNGEE. V was clipped by 3 bases and J by 8 bases; unmatched bases: 5. This CDR3 comprises 15 residues. CDR3 nucleotide sequence: TGTGCCAGCAGCGAGGGACTAGCGGGATTGCATGAGCAGTTCTTC. Amino acid sequence: CASSEGLAGLHEQFF. The entire variable domain, with the rest obtained from reference TRBV9 and TRBJ2-1, is as follows: DSGVTQTPKHLITATGQRVTLRCSPRSGDLSVYWYQQSLDQGLQFLIQYYNGEERAKGNILERFSAQQFPDLHSELNLSSLELGDSALYFCASSEGLAGLHEQFFGPGTRLTVL.

This chain connects TRBV6-2 or TRBV6-3 to TRBJ2-1, with D uncertain. CDR3 length: 14 residues. V was cut by 4 bases and J by 10 bases, with 17 bases left in between. CDR1 is MNHEY, CDR2 SVGEGT, per germline. In nucleotides, the CDR3 is TGTGCCAGCAGTTTCCTTGGAGTGGGTCAGGAGCAGTTCTTC. Its translation: CASSFLGVGQEQFF.

V usage is TRBV7-2 and J usage is TRBJ2-7; 12 nucleotides agree with TRBD2. CDR1 is SGHTA and CDR2 is FQGNSA in the germline V gene. The CDR3 is 14 residues long. V was pared by 3 bases and J by 5 bases, with 2 bases of the junction left unmatched. The CDR3 here is CASSFSSGRDEQYF. CDR3 coding DNA: TGTGCCAGCAGCTTCTCTAGCGGGAGGGACGAGCAGTACTTC.